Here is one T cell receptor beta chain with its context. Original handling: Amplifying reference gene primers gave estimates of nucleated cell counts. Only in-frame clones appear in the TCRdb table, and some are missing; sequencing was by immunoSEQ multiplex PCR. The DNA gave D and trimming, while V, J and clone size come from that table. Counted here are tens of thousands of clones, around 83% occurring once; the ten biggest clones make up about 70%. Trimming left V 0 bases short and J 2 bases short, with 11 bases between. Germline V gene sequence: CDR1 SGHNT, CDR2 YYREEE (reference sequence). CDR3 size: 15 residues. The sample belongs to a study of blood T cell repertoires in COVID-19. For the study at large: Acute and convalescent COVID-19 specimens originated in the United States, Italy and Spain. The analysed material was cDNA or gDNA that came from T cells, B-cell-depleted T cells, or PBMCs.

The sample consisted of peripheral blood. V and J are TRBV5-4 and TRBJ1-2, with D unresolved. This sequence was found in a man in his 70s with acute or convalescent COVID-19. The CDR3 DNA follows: TGTGCCAGCAGCTTGGGCCTAGCGGGCAACTATGGCTACACCTTC. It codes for CASSLGLAGNYGYTF.